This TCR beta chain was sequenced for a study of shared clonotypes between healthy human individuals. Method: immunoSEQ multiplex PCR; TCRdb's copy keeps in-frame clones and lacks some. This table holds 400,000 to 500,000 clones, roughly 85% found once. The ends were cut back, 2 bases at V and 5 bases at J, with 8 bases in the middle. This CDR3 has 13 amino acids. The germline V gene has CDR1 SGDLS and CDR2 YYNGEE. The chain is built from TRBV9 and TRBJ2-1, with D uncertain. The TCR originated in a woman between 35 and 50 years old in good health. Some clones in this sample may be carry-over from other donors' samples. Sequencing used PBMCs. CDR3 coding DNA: TGTGCCAGCAGCGTTGACGCCCACAATGAGCAGTTCTTC. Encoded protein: CASSVDAHNEQFF. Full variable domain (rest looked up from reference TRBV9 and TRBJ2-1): DSGVTQTPKHLITATGQRVTLRCSPRSGDLSVYWYQQSLDQGLQFLIQYYNGEERAKGNILERFSAQQFPDLHSELNLSSLELGDSALYFCASSVDAHNEQFFGPGTRLTVL.